This T cell receptor (beta chain) was identified in a study of cytomegalovirus exposure and HLA in healthy donors (dated 2017 in TCRdb). Study-level background: An earlier analysis of roughly 570 of the donors reported about 280 Gb of sequence data and approximately 120 million unique TCR beta sequences obtained from approximately 180 million T cells. About 280 gigabases of sequencing data and around 85 million unique TCR sequences made up an early release that covered 500 to 700 HLA-typed donors. Among the roughly 390 genotyped donors, approximately 77% belonged to the genetic ancestry cluster associated with self-reported Caucasian donors. The aim of the study was to test whether cataloging public T cell receptors could identify signatures of past pathogen exposure. The T cell repertoires of under 700 subjects were profiled by immunosequencing and related to cytomegalovirus serostatus. Besides the first cohort of hundreds of subjects, a separate validation cohort made up of around 120 different subjects was used. The study combined high-throughput TCR immunosequencing, statistical association of individual TCRs with disease status, and machine learning to predict cytomegalovirus infection status. In a later analysis, previously published TCR beta repertoires from hundreds of donors were re-analyzed and high-resolution HLA genotyping was added so that TCR occurrence patterns could be studied. The later analysis used no new phenotypic data to find candidate immune exposures, relying instead on TCR beta sequences and their occurrence across donors. An earlier analysis of 587 of the donors used high-throughput TCR beta sequencing to judge whether each TCR beta V gene segment behaved as functional or pseudogenic. Donor age, sex, ethnicity and CMV serostatus were compiled alongside the repertoire data. A later genetic analysis used genome-wide SNP genotypes for about 65% of the roughly 700 donors, treating that subset as a discovery cohort. All discovery cohort repertoires had been generated using a single sequencing platform. HLA typing included class I and class II loci at four-digit resolution. Typing coverage varied by locus: 629-630 donors for A, B, C, DRB1 and DQB1; roughly 500 for DQA1; approximately 570 for DPA1; more than 450 for DPB1. Four or five DR-DQ haplotypes were handled as single units for association and clustering because linkage in the cohort was strong. On average, roughly 200,000 unique TCR beta nucleotide sequences were sequenced per donor among more than 350 genotyped donors of the cohort, with roughly 20% of those sequences being non-productive. What the work shows at the level of the full study, not this receptor alone: A further reported finding was that TCR beta sequences accurately predicted the HLA-A and HLA-B alleles for most subjects in the first cohort. Most TCR sequences were observed very rarely across donors, whereas some public TCRs were present in many individuals. The presence/absence analyses assumed that sequencing depth was roughly uniform across donors, and that assumption may not be true. A later analysis found that most CMV-associated TCR beta chains appeared HLA-restricted, with HLA associations seemingly driven largely by CMV exposure. Because the 87-base-pair reads could not distinguish some IMGT-functional V segments, including TRBV6-2 and TRBV6-3, those segments were excluded. The classifier was reported to diagnose cytomegalovirus status with high specificity and sensitivity in both the original cohort and the validation cohort. Assigning TCR associations to individual alleles was difficult when HLA alleles, especially DR and DQ, strongly co-occurred. Because HLA typing was unavailable for some donors at each locus, only the typed subset was used in association tests. Because counts were too low, around 17 rarely observed V segments, including chromosome 9 orphons, were left out of the earlier analysis of several hundred of the donors. A later genetic analysis reported fewer N-insertions in productive TCRs among donors in an Asian-associated ancestry cluster than the roughly 720-donor mean. CMV serostatus was the only immune exposure information available for the cohort. V-gene and J-gene trimming of TCR beta chains was associated with a missense DCLRE1C variant in a later genetic analysis, and the association was replicated in an independent cohort. The study listed approximately 160 TCR beta chains as associated with cytomegalovirus. A cluster of highly shared sequence variants was judged likely to represent a technical artifact of the sequencing pipeline. The authors suggested that the approach could potentially be generalized to other disease states and immunological phenotypes. Correlated functional status among segregating V segments might be attributable to linkage disequilibrium, but an unknown experimental factor could not be ruled out. A later analysis reported that several top co-occurrence clusters appeared linked to parvovirus B19, influenza, CMV and Epstein-Barr virus. Three of the identified cytomegalovirus-associated TCR beta chains were confirmed in vitro to be specific for cytomegalovirus antigens. A later analysis found that HLA-associated TCR beta chains were more clonally expanded and had lower generation probabilities than equally common non-associated chains. Broadly in line with IMGT annotations, most TCR beta V segments showed up in productive rearrangements about 87% or about 30% of the time in an earlier analysis of a few hundred of the donors. At a false discovery rate of 0.05, a later analysis linked under 20,000 TCR beta sequences to specific HLA alleles. In a later analysis, the rate of TCR association differed among HLA loci, with DRB1 alleles having the most associated TCRs and HLA-C alleles having the fewest. The cohort was sequenced for TCR beta chains only, and without alpha or paired-chain data the features that could be detected were limited.

As regards this clone: What this receptor recognizes is not known. One base away there is no much larger clone; base qualities are not given.

In total, 630 or so healthy bone marrow donors made up the cohort. Cohort members were all nominally healthy when sampled, although unrecorded immune exposures were likely present. The donor tested CMV seropositive and was one of the 289 seropositive cohort members. A peripheral blood sample was collected from each donor, and TCR beta sequencing was performed on peripheral blood mononuclear cells. The Qiagen DNeasy Blood Extraction Kit was used to extract genomic DNA from the blood cell samples. Libraries came from the immunoSEQ multiplex PCR assay. The multiplex PCR relied on a mix of 60 forward primers for TCR Vbeta segments and 13 reverse primers for TCR Jbeta segments. The CDR3 region of rearranged TCR beta genes was amplified from genomic DNA by a multiplex PCR assay. Amplified TCR beta libraries were sequenced as 87-base-pair reads on the Illumina HiSeq System. In the source study's methods: A later analysis counted about 76 million unique TCR beta chains across the 666 repertoires, and some 12 million of these chains were shared by at least two donors. To remove PCR and sequencing errors, raw reads were error-corrected and collapsed into unique sequences using a nearest-neighbor algorithm that merged closely related sequences. CDR3 sequences were aligned to IMGT reference sequences to assign V, D and J gene segments. For a sequence to be retained, a match of at least six nucleotides to both a V gene segment and a J gene segment was required. Rearrangements were classified as productive when the CDR3 lacked stop codons and remained in frame with V and J, and all other rearrangements were classified as non-productive. Following IMGT convention, CDR3 was defined as the stretch from the second conserved V-encoded cysteine up to the conserved J-encoded phenylalanine. The earlier analysis of a few hundred of the donors excluded sequences that lacked an unambiguous match to a single V gene segment. In an earlier analysis of 450 to 700 of the donors, V segments were called functional above 56.7% productive rearrangements and were called segregating when the between-donor standard deviation exceeded 5%. A statistical classification framework was built for diagnosing cytomegalovirus status from the catalog of TCR beta chain sequences. V and J gene assignment, in a later analysis, came from comparing TCR nucleotide sequences with IMGT/GENE-DB human TR gene sequences. In a later analysis, CDR3 sequences and most-parsimonious VDJ recombination scenarios were assigned using the TCRdist pipeline. In a later analysis, each TCR beta chain was defined by its CDR3 amino acid sequence together with its V-gene family, and reads without a unique V-gene family were excluded. A later analysis removed 500 to 650 highly shared, low-generation-probability nucleotide sequences to deal with suspected cross-contamination and a sequencing artifact. A later analysis calculated a clonal expansion index for each public chain from normalized within-repertoire ranks of inferred template counts. In a later analysis, generation probabilities were computed with a VDJ recombination model fitted to out-of-frame rearrangements, and the resulting probabilities were checked against IGoR. Hypergeometric tests were used in a later analysis to score TCR-TCR, TCR-HLA and TCR-CMV co-occurrence, with a repertoire-size bias correction applied to the TCR pairs. In a later analysis, false discovery rates were estimated by permuting HLA or CMV assignments 20 times. In a later analysis, co-occurring TCRs were grouped using DBSCAN, with TCRdist sequence similarity added in when clustering inside HLA-allele-positive subsets. Repertoires with fewer than 30,000 or more than 120,000 public chains, plus five repertoires with anomalous nucleotide sharing, were excluded from co-occurrence clustering. TCRdb mirrors the immuneACCESS table, restricted to in-frame sequences. Some clones are absent from its copies; in checked studies, under half trace to an unresolved V gene, and the reason for the others is unknown. That table furnishes V, J and clone size, whereas the DNA furnished D and trimming. For this sample the table gives more than 150,000 clones, of which over 75% were detected only once. The ten largest make up 1% of the sample.

The CDR3 has 15 amino acids, counting the end cysteine and phenylalanine. Here the CDR3 DNA is all that survives: 45 bases in frame from base 1. According to the germline V gene, CDR1 reads LGHNA and CDR2 reads YSLEER. Trimming at the junction amounts to 4 bases on V and 8 bases on J, and the germline ends lie 20 bases apart. The chain is made from TRBV4-3 and TRBJ1-2; matching of 6 bases hints at TRBD1 as the D gene. Sequences were obtained from PBMCs. This receptor was taken from a woman in her forties or fifties in good health and CMV-seropositive. The DNA is TGCGCCAGCAGCCCGTCCAATCGGGGGGCGGAGGGCTACACCTTC. This codes for CASSPSNRGAEGYTF.